Shown below are 20 T cell receptor beta chains from a single sample sequenced in a study of T-cell reconstitution after alpha-beta-depleted transplantation in children (dated by TCRdb to 2015 to 2016). The library was produced with PCR. Sequenced using an Illumina HiSeq 2500. TCR libraries were prepared with molecular barcoding, using unique molecular identifiers to normalize TCRbeta repertoire quantification. The raw public data were reprocessed by TCRdb itself: fastp quality trimming at Q25, MiXCR clonotype calling, in-frame beta chains only. Rows are unified per CDR3 protein, each entry keeping the most common DNA and genes. Recorded for this sample are approximately 290,000 distinct CDR3 sequences; more than 9% of them occurred a single time. The top ten clones comprise roughly a quarter of the sample. In the paper's terms, the treatment or condition label means: allogeneic hematopoietic cell transplantation with graft depleted of TCRalphabeta T cells and CD19 B cells.

The starting material was peripheral blood, obtained 180 days after TCRalphabeta/CD19-depleted stem cell transplant. All receptors come from a male patient between 2 and 9 years old who had a stem cell transplant for chronic granulomatous disease, so the T cells may come from the graft donor.

This clonotype was recorded at least ten times. The chain joins TRBV29-1 to TRBJ1-2, with D perhaps matching TRBD1 (5 bases). Germline V gene lookup returns CDR1 SQVTM and CDR2 ANQGSEA. The ends were cut back, 3 bases at V and 5 bases at J, with 10 bases in the middle. The CDR3 sequence is 12 residues long. The CDR3 sequence is CSVDDQGYGYTF. In nucleotides, the CDR3 is TGCAGCGTTGACGACCAGGGATATGGCTACACCTTC.

Comments on this clonotype: This may be a read error: a much more frequent sequence differs by one nucleotide. The rearrangement joins TRBV19 to TRBJ1-5; no firm D call. The CDR3 is made up of 17 amino acids. Germline CDR1 reads LNHDA; CDR2 reads SQIVND (reference sequence). The CDR3 region is CASRSWGSEFGNQTQHF. The DNA for the CDR3 is TGTGCCAGTAGATCTTGGGGATCCGAATTTGGCAATCAGACCCAGCATTTT.

This clonotype was seen repeatedly, ten times or more. The chain carries TRBV7-2 and TRBJ1-5; 8 bases agree with TRBD1. This CDR3 is built from 13 residues. Germline-derived CDR1 and CDR2 are SGHTA and FQGNSA. Trimming took 3 bases from V and 9 from J; bases not matched to a gene: 4. The CDR3 here is CASSFGTGGPQHF. CDR3 DNA: TGTGCCAGCAGCTTTGGGACAGGCGGGCCCCAGCATTTT.

This clonotype appeared many times. The gene calls are TRBV6-1 and TRBJ2-1; 7 nucleotides line up with TRBD1. The CDR3 totals 15 residues. Germline V lookup: CDR1 MNHNS, CDR2 SASEGT. The trim removed 0 bases at V and 7 bases at J, leaving 6 bases unmatched. CDR3 region: CASSEASAGGNEQFF. In DNA, the CDR3 is TGTGCCAGCAGTGAAGCGTCCGCAGGGGGTAATGAGCAGTTCTTC.

This clonotype was seen ten or more times. This chain links TRBV7-8 with TRBJ2-1; possibly TRBD1 for D (6 bases). The CDR3 consists of 16 residues. Germline V gives CDR1 SGHVS, CDR2 FQNEAQ. Trimming pared 3 bases from V and 2 bases from J, leaving 14 bases between. The CDR3 spells CASSLDRPNPYNEQFF. The CDR3 DNA is TGTGCCAGCAGCTTGGACAGACCTAACCCCTACAATGAGCAGTTCTTC.

This clonotype was recorded many times. The chain recombines TRBV5-5 with TRBJ2-2, with TRBD2 identical over 11 bases. The CDR3 length is 14 residues. Germline CDR1 and CDR2: SGHKS and YYEKEE (reference sequence). Germline trimming cut 4 bases from V and 5 bases from J; bases unmatched to any gene: 1. DNA for the CDR3: TGTGCCAGCAGCATAGCGGGGGGGACCGGGGAGCTGTTTTTT. It yields the protein CASSIAGGTGELFF.

This clonotype was detected many times. The rearrangement links TRBV14 to TRBJ2-7; D unresolved. Germline values: CDR1 SGHDN, CDR2 FVKESK. This CDR3 region has 11 residues. Trimming took off 3 bases at V and 3 bases at J, with 3 bases between the two ends. The CDR3: CASSHFYEQYF. The CDR3, as DNA: TGTGCCAGCAGCCACTTCTACGAGCAGTACTTC.

The table lists this clonotype with many counts. The chain carries TRBV7-6 and TRBJ2-3; D possibly matches TRBD1 or TRBD2 (5 bases each). From germline, CDR1 is SGHVS and CDR2 FNYEAQ. The CDR3 loop spans 12 amino acids. V gave up 5 bases and J gave up 10 bases, with 13 bases separating them. The CDR3 nucleotides read TGTGCCAGCAGCCTCCAAGAGGGACCGCAGTATTTT. Encoded protein: CASSLQEGPQYF.

In the case of this clonotype: A much larger clone is a single base away; this may be a read error. This chain uses TRBV9 with TRBJ2-1; 7 bases fit TRBD1. CDR1 and CDR2 (germline): SGDLS, YYNGEE. The CDR3 consists of 18 residues. The CDR3 DNA sequence: TGTGCCAGCAGCCCTTATGCCTTACACGACAGGGCCTACGATGAGCAGTTCTTC. This translates into CASSPYALHDRAYDEQFF.

This clonotype has a count of ten or more. The rearrangement uses TRBV29-1 and TRBJ2-1, with no clear D. Germline CDR1 is SQVTM and CDR2 is ANQGSEA. This CDR3 spans 14 amino acids. V gave up 8 bases and J gave up 0 bases, with 14 bases separating them. The CDR3 DNA reads as TGCAGCCTGAGGACCCCGAACTCCTACAATGAGCAGTTCTTC. Amino acids: CSLRTPNSYNEQFF.

This clonotype occurred many times. V gene TRBV6-1 combines with J gene TRBJ2-7; 8 bases map to TRBD1. V lost 6 bases and J lost 0; bases outside the gene matches: 7. Germline V gene data show CDR1 as MNHNS and CDR2 as SASEGT. This CDR3 has 15 amino acids. CDR3 nucleotides: TGTGCCAGCAGGAGACAGGGGTCCCTCTCCTACGAGCAGTACTTC. Translated: CASRRQGSLSYEQYF.

Turning to this clonotype: A read error may produce the germline difference seen at one junction end. J is TRBJ2-3 and V is TRBV12-3 or TRBV12-4, with 8 nucleotides matching TRBD2. CDR3 length: 19 amino acids. CDR3 sequence reads: CASCLFVGSGGYSTDTQYF. CDR3 sequence (DNA): TGTGCCAGCTGTTTGTTCGTCGGCTCGGGGGGGTATAGCACAGATACGCAGTATTTT.

On this clonotype itself: A clone one base away is much larger, so this may be a read error. V is TRBV29-1 and J is TRBJ2-1; 12 positions match TRBD2. CDR1 SQVTM and CDR2 ANQGSEA come from the germline V gene. The CDR3 length is 14 residues. CDR3 sequence: CSVENRRLAGVKIF. As DNA, the CDR3 is TGCAGCGTTGAAAATAGGAGACTAGCGGGAGTTAAGATCTTC.

This clonotype was recorded at least ten times. J is TRBJ2-1 and V is TRBV18; 7 bases agree with TRBD2. With V trimmed by 2 bases and J by 6 bases, 7 bases remained unmatched. CDR3 size: 15 residues. The germline gives CDR1 KGHSH, CDR2 LQKENI. The CDR3 reads CASSPTGGAANEQFF. CDR3 nucleotides: TGTGCCAGCTCACCAACGGGAGGCGCAGCCAATGAGCAGTTCTTC.

This clonotype was recorded at least ten times. The genes are TRBV5-1 and TRBJ2-3; possibly TRBD1 or TRBD2 for D (7 bases each). This CDR3 has 13 amino acids. Per the germline V gene, CDR1 is SGHRS and CDR2 is YFSETQ. V dropped 3 bases and J dropped 9 bases, with 14 bases sitting between them. CDR3 nucleotide sequence: TGCGCCAGCAGCTCTACAGGGGAGGGAACGCAGTATTTT. It encodes CASSSTGEGTQYF.

This clonotype was observed at least ten times. This sequence joins TRBV29-1 and TRBJ2-7; weak D call: TRBD2 (5 bases). The CDR3 covers 11 residues. Germline V gene data show CDR1 as SQVTM and CDR2 as ANQGSEA. Trimming left V 4 bases short and J 6 bases short, with 10 bases between. CDR3 residues: CSVGWAGEQYF. The CDR3 bases are TGCAGCGTTGGTTGGGCGGGCGAGCAGTACTTC.

This clonotype was seen a few times. This rearrangement joins TRBV27 to TRBJ2-7, with D maybe TRBD2 (6 bases). This CDR3 region has 15 residues. V dropped 5 bases and J dropped 3 bases, with 17 bases sitting between them. Germline-derived CDR1 and CDR2 are MNHEY and SMNVEV (reference sequence). CDR3 protein: CASSPPGTRHYEQYF. DNA of the CDR3: TGTGCCAGCAGTCCCCCAGGGACTCGCCACTACGAGCAGTACTTC.

This clonotype was counted many times. This chain links TRBV18 with TRBJ2-7, with 9 bases that match TRBD1. The CDR3 is 14 amino acids. In germline, CDR1 is KGHSH, CDR2 LQKENI. V was clipped by 5 bases and J by 6 bases; unmatched bases: 8. This CDR3 reads CASSTRTGEGEQYF. For the CDR3, the DNA is TGTGCCAGCTCAACCAGGACAGGGGAAGGCGAGCAGTACTTC.

This clonotype came up many times. The chain has TRBV5-1 and TRBJ2-7, with TRBD2 matching 9 bases. The CDR3 is made up of 15 amino acids. Germline CDR1 reads SGHRS; CDR2 reads YFSETQ. J gave up 3 bases and V 0 bases, and 4 bases lay outside the gene matches. The CDR3 protein is CASSLETSGNYEQYF. DNA for the CDR3: TGCGCCAGCAGCTTGGAGACTAGCGGCAACTACGAGCAGTACTTC.

This clonotype was detected many times. This chain uses TRBV20-1 with TRBJ2-1, with D possibly matching TRBD2 (6 bases). V was pared by 2 bases and J by 5 bases, with 19 bases between. Germline values: CDR1 DFQATT, CDR2 SNEGSKA (reference sequence). This CDR3 contains 16 residues. In nucleotides, the CDR3 is TGCAGTGCTAGAAGGGCGGAGGGCCAGGAGAACAATGAGCAGTTCTTC. Amino acids: CSARRAEGQENNEQFF.